The next 2 T cell receptor beta chains were all read from a single sample in a study of shared clonotypes between healthy human individuals. This table comes from immunoSEQ multiplex PCR, and its TCRdb copy is limited to in-frame clones, with some not included. Of approximately 340,000 clones listed, about 74% were seen once; the top ten hold about 9.4%. Sequenced: memory CD4+ T cells sorted from blood. As to subset: CD45RA-negative fraction. These receptors were taken from a man in his thirties or forties in good health.

The gene calls are TRBV7-9 and TRBJ2-1, with D tentatively TRBD1 (6 bases). From germline, CDR1 is SEHNR and CDR2 FQNEAQ (reference sequence). CDR3 length equals 14 residues. V dropped 5 bases and J dropped 0 bases, with 8 bases sitting between them. The CDR3 region is CASSDRPSYNEQFF. CDR3 DNA sequence: TGTGCCAGCAGCGACAGGCCCTCCTACAATGAGCAGTTCTTC.

The DNA for the CDR3 is TGTGCCAGCAGCCCCCCATTCGGGTTTCAAGAGACCCAGTACTTC. Amino acid sequence: CASSPPFGFQETQYF. The rearrangement joins TRBV5-6 to TRBJ2-5; no definite D call. The CDR3 is 15 amino acids. Looked up from germline, CDR1 is SGHDT and CDR2 is YYEEEE. Trimming removed 4 bases at V and 2 bases at J, with 15 bases between.